This T cell receptor beta chain was retrieved from a study of cytomegalovirus exposure and HLA in healthy donors (dated by TCRdb to 2016 to 2017). For context, the study as a whole: An earlier analysis of approximately 640 of the donors reported 250 to 350 Gb of sequence data and 117 million unique TCR beta sequences from some 180 million T cells. An earlier analysis of around 540 of the donors applied high-throughput TCR beta sequencing to assess whether each TCR beta V gene segment acted as functional or pseudogenic. All discovery cohort repertoires had been generated on a single sequencing platform. Among the roughly 390 genotyped donors, 81% belonged to the genetic ancestry cluster associated with self-reported Caucasian donors. Across about 370 genotyped donors of the cohort, an average of about 240,000 unique TCR beta nucleotide sequences per donor were sequenced, and about a sixth of those sequences were non-productive. Donor age, sex, ethnicity and CMV serostatus were compiled alongside the repertoire data. An early release that covered about 600 HLA-typed donors contained approximately 300 gigabases of sequencing data and roughly 84 million unique TCR sequences. Genome-wide SNP genotypes for about 65% of the roughly 670 donors were used in a later genetic analysis, which treated that subset as a discovery cohort. A later analysis re-analyzed previously published TCR beta repertoires from approximately 700 donors and added high-resolution HLA genotyping to study TCR occurrence patterns. The study was designed to test whether signatures of past pathogen exposure could be identified by cataloging public T cell receptors. Roughly 5 DR-DQ haplotypes were handled as single units for association and clustering because linkage in the cohort was strong. Using immunosequencing, the study profiled T cell repertoires from some 670 subjects and related those repertoires to cytomegalovirus serostatus. In the later analysis, no new phenotypic data were used to find candidate immune exposures; instead, reliance was placed on TCR beta sequences and their occurrence across donors. A separate validation cohort of over 95 different subjects was used in addition to the roughly 670-subject first cohort. HLA typing covered class I and class II loci at four-digit resolution. The study combined high-throughput TCR immunosequencing, statistical association of individual TCRs with disease status, and machine learning to predict cytomegalovirus infection status. Typing coverage varied by locus: about 629-630 donors for A, B, C, DRB1 and DQB1; more than 500 for DQA1; about 590 for DPA1; more than 450 for DPB1. Results the study describes overall, beyond this receptor: The 87-base-pair reads could not distinguish some IMGT-functional V segments, including TRBV6-2 and TRBV6-3, so those segments were excluded. Only TCR beta chains were sequenced in this cohort, and the absence of alpha or paired-chain data limited detectable features. A further reported finding was that TCR beta sequences accurately predicted the HLA-A and HLA-B alleles for most subjects in the first cohort. Most CMV-associated TCR beta chains appeared to be HLA-restricted in a later analysis, and the HLA associations seemed to be driven largely by CMV exposure. Most TCR sequences were observed very rarely across donors, whereas some public TCRs were present in many individuals. The earlier analysis of 587 of the donors excluded roughly 17 rarely observed V segments, including chromosome 9 orphons, because counts were too low. For the cohort, immune exposure information was limited to CMV serostatus. The sequencing pipeline was judged likely to have produced a cluster of highly shared sequence variants as a technical artifact. According to a later analysis, parvovirus B19, influenza, CMV and Epstein-Barr virus appeared linked to several top co-occurrence clusters. In a later genetic analysis, fewer N-insertions in productive TCRs were reported among donors in an Asian-associated ancestry cluster than the roughly 700-donor mean. The authors suggested that the approach could potentially be generalized to other disease states and immunological phenotypes. Cytomegalovirus status was reported to be diagnosed by the classifier with high specificity and sensitivity in both the original and validation cohorts. A later genetic analysis associated a missense DCLRE1C variant with V-gene and J-gene trimming of TCR beta chains, and an independent cohort replicated the association. A few of the identified cytomegalovirus-associated TCR beta chains were confirmed in vitro to be specific for cytomegalovirus antigens. Because HLA typing was unavailable for some donors at each locus, only the typed subset was used in association tests. Broadly in line with IMGT annotations, most TCR beta V segments showed up in productive rearrangements about 87% or about 30% of the time in an earlier analysis of 587 of the donors. Presence/absence analyses assumed roughly uniform sequencing depth across donors, an assumption that may not hold. Specific HLA alleles were associated with over 15,000 TCR beta sequences at a false discovery rate of 0.05 in a later analysis. When HLA alleles, especially DR and DQ, strongly co-occurred, attributing TCR associations to individual alleles was difficult. The study listed 164 TCR beta chains as associated with cytomegalovirus. Correlated functional status among segregating V segments might reflect linkage disequilibrium, but an unknown experimental factor could not be ruled out. A later analysis found that TCR association rates varied across HLA loci, with DRB1 alleles showing the most associated TCRs and HLA-C alleles the fewest. A later analysis found that HLA-associated TCR beta chains were more clonally expanded and had lower generation probabilities than equally common non-associated chains.

Library method: the immunoSEQ multiplex PCR assay. The multiplex PCR relied on a mix of 60 forward primers for TCR Vbeta segments and 13 reverse primers for TCR Jbeta segments. A multiplex PCR assay on genomic DNA amplified the CDR3 region of rearranged TCR beta genes. On the Illumina HiSeq System, the amplified TCR beta libraries were sequenced as 87-base-pair reads. Processing in the source paper ran as follows. A later analysis counted about 76 million unique TCR beta chains across the 500 to 850 repertoires, and around 9.9 million of these chains were shared by at least two donors. A nearest-neighbor algorithm error-corrected the raw reads and collapsed the reads into unique sequences, merging closely related sequences to remove PCR and sequencing errors. To assign V, D and J gene segments, CDR3 sequences were aligned to IMGT reference sequences. Each retained sequence needed at least a six-nucleotide match to both a V gene segment and a J gene segment. A rearrangement was called productive if the CDR3 had no stop codons and remained in frame with V and J, and every other rearrangement was called non-productive. Following IMGT convention, CDR3 was defined as the stretch from the second conserved V-encoded cysteine up to the conserved J-encoded phenylalanine. The earlier analysis of some 600 of the donors excluded sequences that lacked an unambiguous match to a single V gene segment. In an earlier analysis of some 590 of the donors, V segments were called functional above 56.7% productive rearrangements and were called segregating when the between-donor standard deviation exceeded 5%. To diagnose cytomegalovirus status from the catalog of TCR beta chain sequences, a statistical classification framework was built. V and J gene assignment, in a later analysis, came from comparing TCR nucleotide sequences with IMGT/GENE-DB human TR gene sequences. Using the TCRdist pipeline, a later analysis assigned CDR3 sequences along with most-parsimonious VDJ recombination scenarios. In a later analysis, each TCR beta chain was defined by its CDR3 amino acid sequence together with its V-gene family, and reads without a unique V-gene family were excluded. To address suspected cross-contamination and a sequencing artifact, a later analysis removed roughly 580 highly shared, low-generation-probability nucleotide sequences. For each public chain, a later analysis derived a clonal expansion index from normalized ranks of inferred template counts within each repertoire. In a later analysis, generation probabilities were computed with a VDJ recombination model fitted to out-of-frame rearrangements, and the resulting probabilities were checked against IGoR. A later analysis scored TCR-TCR, TCR-HLA and TCR-CMV co-occurrence with hypergeometric tests, applying a repertoire-size bias correction to TCR pairs. False discovery rates were estimated in a later analysis by permuting HLA or CMV assignments 20 times. In a later analysis, co-occurring TCRs were grouped with DBSCAN, and TCRdist sequence similarity was added when clustering was performed within HLA-allele-positive subsets. Repertoires with fewer than 30,000 or more than 120,000 public chains, plus five repertoires with anomalous nucleotide sharing, were excluded from co-occurrence clustering. TCRdb limited this immuneACCESS table to in-frame rearrangements with V and J called. A share of clones is missing; checked studies link under half to unresolved V genes, and the rest is unexplained. The V and J calls and clone size come from that table; D and trimming were worked out from the DNA. The sample table contains about 160,000 clones; only one count was recorded for 80% to 90% of them. The top ten clonotypes cover 1.9% of the sample.

The cohort consisted of 666 healthy bone marrow donors. At the time of sampling, all cohort members were nominally healthy, though unrecorded immune exposures were likely present. The donor was CMV seronegative and was included in the group of over 300 seronegative cohort members. A peripheral blood sample was collected from each donor, and TCR beta sequencing was performed on peripheral blood mononuclear cells. The Qiagen DNeasy Blood Extraction Kit was used to extract genomic DNA from the blood cell samples. At the junction V is shortened by 6 bases and J by 1 base, with 10 bases in between. The CDR3 sequence holds 13 residues, the cysteine and phenylalanine included. CDR3 DNA is the only sequence kept; it has 39 bases, read in frame from the first base. The germline V gene gives CDR1 as SQVTM and CDR2 as ANQGSEA. In regard to this clone: Its antigen is not yet known. Qualities for individual bases were not recorded, and no much larger clone is one base off.

The chain was built from TRBV29-1 and TRBJ2-1; tentative D gene TRBD2, with 5 bases matching. This TCR was sampled from a woman under 30 in good health and CMV-seronegative. Sequenced sample: PBMCs. The sequenced DNA is TGCAGCGTCGAGGGCTTTTCCTACAATGAGCAGTTCTTC. The translation is CSVEGFSYNEQFF.